These 25 T cell receptor beta chains came from one sample sequenced in a study of cytomegalovirus exposure and HLA in healthy donors. A multiplex PCR was run with 60 Vbeta primers and 13 Jbeta primers. Assay: immunoSEQ multiplex PCR; the TCRdb copy retains only in-frame clones and omits some. The repertoire consists of 250,000 or so clones, with about nine tenths occurring once and the leading ten covering 1.7%. The sequenced sample consisted of PBMCs. Every receptor here comes from a girl between 2 and 10 years old in good health and CMV-seronegative.

This chain joins TRBV11-2 and TRBJ2-2, with 7 bases lining up with TRBD2. Germline CDR1 and CDR2: SGHAT and FQNNGV. J gave up 5 bases and V 1 base, and 4 bases lay outside the gene matches. The CDR3 covers 15 residues. In DNA form, the CDR3 reads TGTGCCAGCAGCTTAGTTGTGGGAGGGACCGGGGAGCTGTTTTTT. Its protein product is CASSLVVGGTGELFF.

The rearrangement uses TRBV6-1 and TRBJ1-4; 9 nucleotides agree with TRBD1. This CDR3 contains 14 residues. The germline V gene encodes CDR1 MNHNS and CDR2 SASEGT. The V segment lost 4 bases and the J segment 6 bases; nucleotides outside the gene matches: 3. CDR3 sequence (DNA): TGTGCCAGCAGTGGGGGACAGGGTTATGAAAAACTGTTTTTT. Amino acids: CASSGGQGYEKLFF.

V is TRBV18 and J is TRBJ2-7, with a tentative D call TRBD1 (5 bases). The CDR3 is 13 amino acids. Trimming pared 3 bases from V and 6 bases from J, leaving 12 bases between. The germline V gene has CDR1 KGHSH and CDR2 LQKENI. The CDR3 nucleotides are TGTGCCAGCTCACCTCTTCAGGGTCGCGAGCAGTACTTC. Amino acid sequence: CASSPLQGREQYF.

This chain uses TRBV7-7 with TRBJ2-5; 9 nucleotides line up with TRBD1. Germline CDR1 is SSHAT and CDR2 is FNYEAQ (reference sequence). This CDR3 has 16 amino acids. Trimming cost V 4 bases and J 4 bases; bases outside gene matches: 10. The CDR3 loop reads CASSSNSGTGRETQYF. The DNA for the CDR3 is TGTGCCAGCAGCTCCAACTCCGGGACAGGGAGAGAGACCCAGTACTTC.

The rearrangement links TRBV30 to TRBJ1-4; D possibly corresponds to TRBD1 (5 bases). V lost 3 bases and J 7 bases, leaving 21 bases between the germline ends. There are 16 residues in the CDR3. Looked up from germline, CDR1 is GTSNPN and CDR2 is SVGIG (reference sequence). The CDR3: CAWRNYLFPGGEKLFF. The CDR3 DNA is TGTGCCTGGAGAAACTACCTCTTTCCGGGGGGTGAAAAACTGTTTTTT.

The chain combines TRBV5-1 with TRBJ2-3; 10 positions agree with TRBD2. The V gene's germline CDR1 is SGHRS and CDR2 YFSETQ. J was trimmed by 3 bases and V by 0 bases; bases with no gene match: 7. CDR3 size: 17 residues. CDR3 nucleotides: TGCGCCAGCAGCTTGGTGGCGAATAGCGGGGGGACAGATACGCAGTATTTT. This translates into CASSLVANSGGTDTQYF.

This CDR3 reads CASSEASAKNIQYF. CDR3 sequence (DNA): TGTGCCAGCAGTGAAGCTAGCGCCAAAAACATTCAGTACTTC. The V and J genes are TRBV6-1 and TRBJ2-4; D uncertain. The V gene's germline CDR1 is MNHNS and CDR2 SASEGT. Trimming removed 0 bases from V and 1 base from J, with 4 bases in between. The CDR3 loop spans 14 amino acids.

This chain joins TRBV7-3 and TRBJ2-3; D is unclear. Trimming removed 1 base from V and 5 bases from J, with 13 bases in between. The length of the CDR3 is 15 residues. The germline V gene has CDR1 SGHTA and CDR2 FQGTGA. The CDR3 loop reads CASSLKARLGDTQYF. CDR3 DNA sequence: TGTGCCAGCAGCTTAAAGGCGCGGTTGGGAGATACGCAGTATTTT.

The rearrangement uses TRBV28 and TRBJ1-5; TRBD1 matches 7 bases. This CDR3 contains 14 residues. CDR1 and CDR2 from the germline V gene are MDHEN and SYDVKM. V shed 5 bases, J shed 4 bases, and the junction held 5 bases outside the gene matches. The CDR3 bases are TGTGCCAGCAGTGCAGAGACAGGGAATCAGCCCCAGCATTTT. It is translated as CASSAETGNQPQHF.

The J gene is TRBJ2-7, the V gene TRBV6-5; 7 nucleotides line up with TRBD1. V dropped 7 bases and J dropped 4; count of bases not matched to a gene: 7. The germline gives CDR1 MNHEY, CDR2 SVGAGI. This CDR3 contains 13 residues. CDR3 loop: CASNRQGGYEQYF. DNA for the CDR3: TGTGCCAGCAACCGACAGGGTGGATACGAGCAGTACTTC.

This clone was found once. The chain carries TRBV9 and TRBJ2-1; weak D call: TRBD2 (5 bases). V was shortened by 0 bases and J by 9 bases, with 16 bases between the two germline ends. There are 15 residues in the CDR3. Germline lookup yields CDR1 SGDLS and CDR2 YYNGEE. CDR3 loop: CASSVEAGPSGEQFF. CDR3 sequence (DNA): TGTGCCAGCAGCGTAGAGGCGGGCCCCTCCGGTGAGCAGTTCTTC.

V usage is TRBV5-4 and J usage is TRBJ2-4, with TRBD2 identical over 12 bases. Per the germline V gene, CDR1 is SGHNT and CDR2 is YYREEE (reference sequence). The CDR3 has 16 residues. The ends lost 4 bases at V and 1 base at J; junction bases unmatched: 3. The CDR3 reads CASSQTSGGAKNIQYF. The CDR3 bases are TGTGCCAGCAGCCAAACTAGCGGGGGGGCCAAAAACATTCAGTACTTC.

This sequence joins TRBV6-1 and TRBJ1-2; a weak D match, TRBD1 (6 bases). Germline CDR1 MNHNS, CDR2 SASEGT. V dropped 8 bases and J dropped 5 bases, with 12 bases sitting between them. CDR3 length: 12 amino acids. This CDR3 is CASVGGGYGYTF. The CDR3 bases are TGTGCCAGCGTAGGGGGTGGTTATGGCTACACCTTC.

The rearrangement links TRBV15 to TRBJ2-6, with D possibly TRBD2 on 5 matching bases. Trimming took off 0 bases at V and 2 bases at J, with 8 bases between the two ends. CDR1 is LNHNV and CDR2 is YYDKDF in the germline V gene (reference sequence). The CDR3 loop spans 16 amino acids. This CDR3 is CATSRDSDTGANVLTF. The CDR3 DNA reads as TGTGCCACCAGCAGAGATAGCGACACTGGGGCCAACGTCCTGACTTTC. Drawing the rest from reference TRBV15 and TRBJ2-6, the complete variable domain is DAMVIQNPRYQVTQFGKPVTLSCSQTLNHNVMYWYQQKSSQAPKLLFHYYDKDFNNEADTPDNFQSRRPNTSFCFLDIRSPGLGDTAMYLCATSRDSDTGANVLTFGAGSRLTVL.

The chain joins TRBV5-4 to TRBJ2-1; 8 bases are shared with TRBD2. The germline V gene encodes CDR1 SGHNT and CDR2 YYREEE (reference sequence). The CDR3 consists of 15 residues. Trimming at V came to 4 bases and at J to 7 bases, leaving 10 bases not matched to a gene. The CDR3 region is CASSLWALAGNEQFF. The CDR3 region has the DNA TGTGCCAGCAGCCTCTGGGCCCTAGCGGGTAATGAGCAGTTCTTC.

This clone was found once. The rearrangement links TRBV15 to TRBJ2-1; TRBD1 aligns across 8 bases. The CDR3 is 14 amino acids. Germline loops: CDR1 LNHNV, CDR2 YYDKDF (reference sequence). The trim removed 5 bases at V and 4 bases at J, leaving 4 bases unmatched. Here the CDR3 DNA reads TGTGCCACCAGCCCCGGGACAGGATACAATGAGCAGTTCTTC. The encoded protein is CATSPGTGYNEQFF. Full variable domain (missing parts from reference TRBV15 and TRBJ2-1): DAMVIQNPRYQVTQFGKPVTLSCSQTLNHNVMYWYQQKSSQAPKLLFHYYDKDFNNEADTPDNFQSRRPNTSFCFLDIRSPGLGDTAMYLCATSPGTGYNEQFFGPGTRLTVL.

The chain has TRBV25-1 and TRBJ1-6; 10 nucleotides agree with TRBD1. The CDR3 is 14 residues long. J gave up 10 bases and V 5 bases, and 5 bases lay outside the gene matches. Germline CDR1 is MGHDK and CDR2 is SYGVNS. The CDR3 bases are TGTGCCAGCAGTCCGGGACAGGGGAGATCACCCCTCCACTTT. Encoded protein: CASSPGQGRSPLHF.

This clone has just one count. The chain uses TRBV27 and TRBJ2-1, with 10 bases that match TRBD2. CDR1 and CDR2 from the germline V gene are MNHEY and SMNVEV (reference sequence). V lost 6 bases and J lost 5; bases outside the gene matches: 7. The CDR3 runs 15 residues. The CDR3 nucleotides read TGTGCCAGCAGAAGCAGCGGGAGGGTGAACAATGAGCAGTTCTTC. It specifies CASRSSGRVNNEQFF.

Remarks on this clone: This sample also contains other DNA sequences that code for the same CDR3. The chain uses TRBV20-1 and TRBJ1-1; D is uncertain. This CDR3 has 11 amino acids. V lost 5 bases and J 1 base, leaving 5 bases between the germline ends. CDR1 and CDR2 (germline): DFQATT, SNEGSKA (reference sequence). Here the CDR3 reads CSARRNTEAFF. The CDR3 DNA is TGCAGTGCTCGGAGGAACACTGAAGCTTTCTTT.

CDR3 nucleotides: TGTGCCTACCAACAGGGGGCTGAGGAGACCCAGTACTTC. Amino acid sequence: CAYQQGAEETQYF. The chain links TRBV30 to TRBJ2-5; 9 bases match TRBD1. J gave up 5 bases and V 7 bases, and 8 bases lay outside the gene matches. CDR3 length: 13 residues. CDR1 GTSNPN and CDR2 SVGIG come from the germline V gene (reference sequence). The full variable domain, completed using reference TRBV30 and TRBJ2-5, is SQTIHQWPATLVQPVGSPLSLECTVEGTSNPNLYWYRQAAGRGLQLLFYSVGIGQISSEVPQNLSASRPQDRQFILSSKKLLLSDSGFYLCAYQQGAEETQYFGPGTRLLVL.

The chain is built from TRBV10-1 and TRBJ2-5, with D maybe TRBD2 (5 bases). The CDR3 sequence is 14 residues long. Germline V gene data show CDR1 as WNHNN and CDR2 as SYGVQD (reference sequence). V gave up 0 bases and J gave up 4 bases, with 9 bases separating them. The DNA for the CDR3 is TGCGCCAGCAGTGAGTCGACCAGCGGAGAGACCCAGTACTTC. It codes for CASSESTSGETQYF.

CDR3 DNA sequence: TGTGCCAGCAGCCAAGAACGGAGGACCACAGATACGCAGTATTTT. This sequence encodes CASSQERRTTDTQYF. This chain uses TRBV4-2 with TRBJ2-3; D might be TRBD2 (5 bases). The ends were cut back, 0 bases at V and 2 bases at J, with 9 bases in the middle. From germline, CDR1 is LGHNA and CDR2 YNFKEQ. The CDR3 has 15 amino acids.

The rearrangement joins TRBV30 to TRBJ2-7; D may be TRBD1 (6 bases). Trimming removed 1 base at V and 11 bases at J, with 21 bases between. The germline gives CDR1 GTSNPN, CDR2 SVGIG (reference sequence). CDR3 length: 14 amino acids. The CDR3 protein is CAWSAIGTSCSKYF. CDR3 nucleotides: TGTGCCTGGAGTGCCATCGGGACAAGCTGTAGCAAGTACTTC.

The chain combines TRBV9 with TRBJ2-1, with 8 nucleotides matching TRBD1. Germline V gene sequence: CDR1 SGDLS, CDR2 YYNGEE. J was trimmed by 6 bases and V by 3 bases; bases with no gene match: 2. This CDR3 is 13 amino acids long. The CDR3 here is CASSAGTGNEQFF. The CDR3 nucleotides read TGTGCCAGCAGCGCCGGGACAGGCAATGAGCAGTTCTTC.

This chain connects TRBV28 to TRBJ2-7; 8 positions agree with TRBD2. This CDR3 is built from 17 residues. In germline, CDR1 is MDHEN, CDR2 SYDVKM. J was trimmed by 0 bases and V by 4 bases; bases with no gene match: 11. The CDR3: CASSSLPYSGASYEQYF. DNA of the CDR3: TGTGCCAGCAGTTCCCTCCCGTATAGCGGGGCCTCCTACGAGCAGTACTTC. Filled out from reference TRBV28 and TRBJ2-7, the complete variable domain reads DVKVTQSSRYLVKRTGEKVFLECVQDMDHENMFWYRQDPGLGLRLIYFSYDVKMKEKGDIPEGYSVSREKKERFSLILESASTNQTSMYLCASSSLPYSGASYEQYFGPGTRLTVT.